This T cell receptor beta chain stems from a study of blood T cell repertoires in COVID-19. Per the germline V gene, CDR1 is SGHVS and CDR2 is FQNEAQ. This CDR3 contains 13 residues. Trimming took 3 bases from V and 2 from J, leaving 8 bases between them. Some clones are missing from TCRdb's copy, which holds only in-frame ones; the method was immunoSEQ multiplex PCR. The repertoire holds about 220,000 clones, approximately 84% seen once, with roughly 2.6% in the top ten. This rearrangement joins TRBV7-8 to TRBJ2-7; D is unresolved. The source material was peripheral blood. This clonotype was obtained from a man aged 50 to 59 who had recovered from COVID-19. The CDR3 protein is CASSFRRTYEQYF. The DNA of the CDR3 is TGTGCCAGCAGCTTTCGGCGGACCTACGAGCAGTACTTC.